A selection of T cell receptor beta chains follows, all from one sample in a study of blood T cell repertoires in COVID-19. The repertoire was sequenced with immunoSEQ multiplex PCR; TCRdb's copy has only in-frame clones and lacks some. The sample lists nearly 200,000 clones, 80% to 90% occurring once. The sequenced sample was peripheral blood. These receptors were obtained from a woman aged 70-85 years with active or convalescent COVID-19. The conserved cysteine and the conserved F or W are not part of the CDR3 here.

>TRBJ2-4|15|TRBV7-8
ASSSAASGRFGNIQY
>TRBJ2-7|15|TRBV28
ASKKRTSGGLSYEQY
>TRBJ1-1|11|TRBV15
ATSRQLNTEAF
>TRBJ2-6|11|TRBV15
ATSSRHADVLT
>TRBJ1-3|14|TRBV9
ASSGTPTRGGNTIY
>TRBJ2-6|15|TRBV5-4
ASSLQSLTRRANVLT
>TRBJ2-3|12|TRBV13
ASSLKGAGDTQY
>TRBJ1-1|12|TRBV2
ASSKAPGDTEAF
>TRBJ2-5|12|TRBV5-1
ASRLQGAEETQY
>TRBJ2-7|12|TRBV19
ASSRSSGVYEQY
>TRBJ2-2|11|TRBV19
ASSITGNGELF
>TRBJ2-1|13|TRBV4-2
ASSQGAGAYNEQF
>TRBJ1-5|12|TRBV28
ASILSAGGQPQH
>TRBJ2-1|12|TRBV19
ASSISGRGNEQF